One sample yielded the 26 T cell receptor beta chains listed below, sequenced in a study of glioma-infiltrating T cells. The iRepertoire nested amplicon-rescue multiplex PCR amplified TCR alpha and beta CDR3s from RNA. TCRdb re-called the multiplex PCR reads through MiXCR, storing one row per CDR3 protein. The repertoire includes tens of thousands of distinct CDR3 sequences, less than 30% of them detected once, and around 7% sits in the top ten. The specimen sequenced was glioma tissue, nonneoplastic brain tissue, or PBMCs (not recorded which). The receptors here all came from a human donor with low-grade glioma or glioblastoma, undergoing nonglioma brain surgery, or in good health (not recorded which).

Ten or more counts support this clonotype. The chain joins TRBV4-1 to TRBJ2-1; 7 bases line up with TRBD1. Germline V CDR1 and CDR2: MGHRA, YSYEKL. The CDR3 totals 15 residues. Trimming took 4 bases from V and 8 from J; bases not matched to a gene: 11. In DNA, the CDR3 is TGCGCCAGCAGCCTATCTAGGGGGCCGATCGATGAGCAGTTCTTC. Translated: CASSLSRGPIDEQFF.

Regarding this clonotype: This could be a read error, since a much larger clone is one nucleotide away. The gene calls are TRBV19 and TRBJ2-5; maybe TRBD2 (6 bases). The CDR3 has 15 residues. Germline V gene lookup returns CDR1 LNHDA and CDR2 SQIVND (reference sequence). The CDR3 bases are TGTGCCAGTAGTATTACGGCAGGGACTGGGGAGACCAAGTACTTC. Translation gives CASSITAGTGETKYF.

This clonotype showed up many times. The chain recombines TRBV4-1 with TRBJ2-1; 9 bases are a match to TRBD2. This CDR3 comprises 15 residues. Germline CDR1 MGHRA, CDR2 YSYEKL. V lost 3 bases and J lost 4; bases outside the gene matches: 4. CDR3 sequence (DNA): TGCGCCAGCAGCCAGACTAGCGGAACTTACAATGAGCAGTTCTTC. Protein: CASSQTSGTYNEQFF.

For this clonotype: Since the CDR3 does not end with the conserved phenylalanine or tryptophan, this likely comes from a read error. The chain links TRBV6-5 to TRBJ1-1; maybe TRBD1 (5 bases). Germline CDR1 is MNHEY and CDR2 is SVGAGI. The CDR3 extends over 14 amino acids. The CDR3 loop reads CAGRATDSNTEAFL. CDR3 nucleotide sequence: TGTGCCGGCAGAGCGACAGATTCGAACACTGAAGCTTTCCTT.

This clonotype has just a few counts. The V gene is TRBV6-1, the J gene TRBJ1-1; D perhaps matches TRBD1 (5 bases). CDR1 is MNHNS and CDR2 is SASEGT in the germline V gene. V was pared by 6 bases and J by 1 base, with 6 bases between. This CDR3 region has 12 residues. For the CDR3, the DNA is TGTGCCAGCAGGGGGACGAACACTGAAGCTTTCTTT. Its protein product is CASRGTNTEAFF.

About this clonotype itself: Germline and junction disagree at one end, which may indicate a read error. The CDR3 DNA sequence: TGTGCCAGCAGCTTGAGAGAGACCAAGTACTTC. This sequence encodes CASSLRETKYF. The chain employs TRBV5-6 and TRBJ2-5; the D is unclear. CDR3 length equals 11 residues. Per germline, CDR1 SGHDT and CDR2 YYEEEE. Full variable domain (missing parts from reference TRBV5-6 and TRBJ2-5): DAGVTQSPTHLIKTRGQQVTLRCSPKSGHDTVSWYQQALGQGPQFIFQYYEEEERQRGNFPDRFSGHQFPNYSSELNVNALLLGDSALYLCASSLRETKYFGPGTRLLVL.

This clonotype was counted only a few times. V usage is TRBV12-3 or TRBV12-4 and J usage is TRBJ1-2; D perhaps matches TRBD1 (5 bases). This CDR3 has 15 amino acids. Trimming cost V 3 bases and J 2 bases, with 13 bases left between them. The CDR3 DNA reads as TGTGCCAGCAGTTTGGCGGGACGGCTAAACTATGGCTACACCTTC. Protein product: CASSLAGRLNYGYTF.

This clonotype turned up a few times. V usage is TRBV12-3 or TRBV12-4 and J usage is TRBJ2-2; no clear D gene. V gave up 3 bases and J gave up 2 bases, with 13 bases separating them. This CDR3 is built from 16 residues. The CDR3 here is CASSFGHFLNTGELFF. CDR3 DNA sequence: TGTGCCAGCAGTTTTGGGCACTTCTTAAACACCGGGGAGCTGTTTTTT.

Comment on this clonotype: Relative to the germline gene, one junction end is altered; a read error may explain this. The rearrangement links TRBV2 to TRBJ1-5; maybe TRBD1 (5 bases). The CDR3 runs to 15 residues. Germline V gives CDR1 SNHLY, CDR2 FYNNEI. The CDR3 here is CASSEEQVGIQPQHF. The CDR3, as DNA: TGTGCCAGCAGCGAAGAACAGGTGGGCATTCAGCCCCAGCATTTT.

Points on this clonotype: A much bigger clone sits one base away, suggesting this may be a read error. V is TRBV15 and J is TRBJ2-5; TRBD2 aligns across 8 bases. Germline CDR1 reads LNHNV; CDR2 reads YYDKDF (reference sequence). The V and J ends lost 1 base and 5 bases, in that order; junction bases with no gene match: 15. This CDR3 contains 18 residues. The CDR3, as DNA: TGTGCCACCAGCAGAGCAGATCTTGGACTAACGGGAGGGGAGACCCAGTACTTC. As protein: CATSRADLGLTGGETQYF.

CDR3 in DNA: TGTGCCAGCAGCCAAATCAGGAACACTGAAGCTTTCTTT. This gives the protein CASSQIRNTEAFF. The chain uses TRBV3-1 and TRBJ1-1; D is ambiguous. The CDR3 has 13 residues. In germline, CDR1 is LGHDT, CDR2 YNNKEL (reference sequence). Deletions cut 2 bases from V and 1 base from J, with 5 bases between. The full variable domain, completed using reference TRBV3-1 and TRBJ1-1, is DTAVSQTPKYLVTQMGNDKSIKCEQNLGHDTMYWYKQDSKKFLKIMFSYNNKELIINETVPNRFSPKSPDKAHLNLHINSLELGDSAVYFCASSQIRNTEAFFGQGTRLTVV.

This clonotype was observed at least ten times. The chain links TRBV12-3 or TRBV12-4 to TRBJ1-5; D ambiguous. The CDR3 has 12 amino acids. Trimming cost V 10 bases and J 3 bases, with 10 bases left between them. The CDR3 is CAIQQYNQPQHF. The CDR3 DNA reads as TGTGCCATCCAGCAATACAATCAGCCCCAGCATTTT.

The rearrangement links TRBV24-1 to TRBJ2-3, with D possibly being TRBD1 (6 bases). The V gene's germline CDR1 is KGHDR and CDR2 SFDVKD. This CDR3 has 15 residues. With 2 bases removed from V and 5 bases from J, the gap between germline ends came to 13 bases. DNA for the CDR3: TGTGCCACCAGTGATTCCCGACAGGACGTAGATACGCAGTATTTT. Translated, it gives CATSDSRQDVDTQYF.

This clonotype was found many times. The CDR3 protein is CASSYASGQETQYF. The CDR3 DNA reads as TGTGCCAGCAGTTACGCTAGCGGGCAAGAGACCCAGTACTTC. The rearrangement joins TRBV6-1 to TRBJ2-5; TRBD2 matches at 8 bases. Trimming cost V 5 bases and J 2 bases; bases outside gene matches: 4. The length of the CDR3 is 14 residues. Germline V gene sequence: CDR1 MNHNS, CDR2 SASEGT.

Many counts were recorded for this clonotype. The CDR3 DNA reads TGCGCCAGCAGCCGGGACAATCGGAATCAGCCCCAGCATTTT. Protein product: CASSRDNRNQPQHF. This chain links TRBV4-1 with TRBJ1-5, with a weak D call TRBD1 (6 bases). The CDR3 is 14 amino acids. Germline assignment: CDR1 MGHRA and CDR2 YSYEKL. Trimming left V 4 bases short and J 4 bases short, with 11 bases between.

This clonotype was seen repeatedly, ten times or more. V gene TRBV2 combines with J gene TRBJ2-3; D is possibly TRBD1 (6 bases). Looked up from germline, CDR1 is SNHLY and CDR2 is FYNNEI. The V end was cut by 6 bases, the J end by 5 bases, with 9 bases between. The CDR3 contains 12 residues. For the CDR3, the DNA is TGTGCCAGCAGGGTGGGACAAGATACGCAGTATTTT. Amino acid sequence: CASRVGQDTQYF. Using reference TRBV2 and TRBJ2-3 for the parts outside the CDR3, the full variable domain is EPEVTQTPSHQVTQMGQEVILRCVPISNHLYFYWYRQILGQKVEFLVSFYNNEISEKSEIFDDQFSVERPDGSNFTLKIRSTKLEDSAMYFCASRVGQDTQYFGPGTRLTVL.

The chain is built from TRBV20-1 and TRBJ2-5, with 8 bases aligning to TRBD1. The germline gives CDR1 DFQATT, CDR2 SNEGSKA (reference sequence). There are 13 residues in the CDR3. V dropped 6 bases and J dropped 11; count of bases not matched to a gene: 14. The DNA of the CDR3 is TGCAGTGCGCTGGACAGGGCACGCAATGAGCAGTACTTC. Translated, it gives CSALDRARNEQYF.

In this sample, this clonotype turned up many times. The V call is TRBV7-7, the J call TRBJ2-7; D is ambiguous. Trimming took 4 bases from V and 1 from J, leaving 11 bases between them. There are 14 residues in the CDR3. Germline V CDR1 and CDR2: SSHAT, FNYEAQ (reference sequence). CDR3: CASSSEAGSYEQYF. The CDR3 DNA reads as TGTGCCAGCAGCTCTGAGGCAGGTTCCTACGAGCAGTACTTC. Variable domain in full (rest from reference TRBV7-7 and TRBJ2-7): GAGVSQSPRYKVTKRGQDVTLRCDPISSHATLYWYQQALGQGPEFLTYFNYEAQPDKSGLPSDRFSAERPEGSISTLTIQRTEQRDSAMYRCASSSEAGSYEQYFGPGTRLTVT.

A few counts support this clonotype. This chain links TRBV18 with TRBJ2-7; D may be TRBD1 (6 bases). This CDR3 spans 13 amino acids. Germline assignment: CDR1 KGHSH and CDR2 LQKENI. The V gene lost 6 bases and the J gene lost 6 bases, with 15 bases spanning the gap. CDR3 sequence reads: CASSPGVFGEQYF. The CDR3 DNA reads as TGTGCCAGCTCTCCAGGGGTATTTGGCGAGCAGTACTTC.

This clonotype appeared a single time. The chain recombines TRBV3-1 with TRBJ2-3; 11 bases fit TRBD2. With 4 bases clipped from V and 0 bases from J, the junction kept 6 bases outside the gene matches. This CDR3 region has 17 residues. Germline V CDR1 and CDR2: LGHDT, YNNKEL (reference sequence). CDR3 nucleotides: TGTGCCAGCAGCCGAGCACTAGCGGGAGTAAGCACAGATACGCAGTATTTT. This codes for CASSRALAGVSTDTQYF.

The chain employs TRBV4-2 and TRBJ1-4; D not resolved. Trimming left V 0 bases short and J 4 bases short, with 9 bases between. This CDR3 has 15 amino acids. Germline loops: CDR1 LGHNA, CDR2 YNFKEQ. CDR3 sequence reads: CASSQDRAGNEKLFF. The CDR3 bases are TGTGCCAGCAGCCAAGATAGGGCGGGTAATGAAAAACTGTTTTTT.

At least ten counts were recorded for this clonotype. The rearrangement uses TRBV18 and TRBJ1-5; 9 bases match TRBD1. The length of the CDR3 is 15 residues. Germline V lookup: CDR1 KGHSH, CDR2 LQKENI. V lost 3 bases to trimming and J lost 7 bases; unmatched junction nucleotides: 7. The CDR3 DNA sequence: TGTGCCAGCTCACCGCTACAGGGGGCAGGGCAGCCCCAGCATTTT. Its protein product is CASSPLQGAGQPQHF.

Many counts were recorded for this clonotype. The chain combines TRBV7-2 with TRBJ2-3; 8 bases agree with TRBD1. The length of the CDR3 is 14 residues. Germline CDR1 SGHTA, CDR2 FQGNSA. The junction had 9 bases not matched to a gene; V was cut back by 4 bases and J by 9 bases. The CDR3 sequence is CASSSDPTGDTQYF. The CDR3, as DNA: TGTGCCAGCAGCTCGGACCCGACAGGGGACACGCAGTATTTT.

The table lists this clonotype with many counts. This rearrangement joins TRBV2 to TRBJ1-1; 7 bases fit TRBD1. This CDR3 is built from 14 residues. CDR1 is SNHLY, CDR2 FYNNEI, per germline. Trimming removed 6 bases from V and 3 bases from J; junction bases left unmatched: 7. The CDR3 nucleotides are TGTGCCAGCAGACGACAGGGCCGGGACACTGAAGCTTTCTTT. As protein: CASRRQGRDTEAFF. The variable domain in full, completed from reference TRBV2 and TRBJ1-1, reads EPEVTQTPSHQVTQMGQEVILRCVPISNHLYFYWYRQILGQKVEFLVSFYNNEISEKSEIFDDQFSVERPDGSNFTLKIRSTKLEDSAMYFCASRRQGRDTEAFFGQGTRLTVV.

This clonotype showed up just a few times. The V call is TRBV5-1, the J call TRBJ2-3; the D is unclear. Germline CDR1 and CDR2: SGHRS and YFSETQ. The V gene lost 0 bases and the J gene lost 6 bases, with 8 bases spanning the gap. The CDR3 loop spans 13 amino acids. The CDR3 DNA follows: TGCGCCAGCAGCTTGGACAAGGCGGATACGCAGTATTTT. Amino acids: CASSLDKADTQYF.

In regard to this clonotype: At one end, the junction sequence differs from germline, possibly due to a read error. The chain recombines TRBV3-1 with TRBJ2-7, with TRBD2 identical over 10 bases. The CDR3 extends over 17 amino acids. Germline V gives CDR1 LGHDT, CDR2 YNNKEL (reference sequence). The CDR3 protein is CASSQDHRSGGAYEQYF. The CDR3 DNA follows: TGTGCCAGCAGTCAAGACCATAGAAGCGGGGGGGCCTACGAGCAGTACTTC.